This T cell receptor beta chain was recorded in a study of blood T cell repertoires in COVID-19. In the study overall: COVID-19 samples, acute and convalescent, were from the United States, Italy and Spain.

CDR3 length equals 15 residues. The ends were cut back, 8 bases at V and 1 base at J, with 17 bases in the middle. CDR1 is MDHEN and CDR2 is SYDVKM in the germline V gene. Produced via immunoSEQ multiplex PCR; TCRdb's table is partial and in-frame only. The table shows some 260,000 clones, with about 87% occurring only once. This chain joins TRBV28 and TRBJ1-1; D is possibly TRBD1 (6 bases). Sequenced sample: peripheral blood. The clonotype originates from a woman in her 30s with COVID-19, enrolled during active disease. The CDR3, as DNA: TGTGCCAGCCCTGGGGCCGGGACAACGAACACTGAAGCTTTCTTT. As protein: CASPGAGTTNTEAFF.